This T cell receptor (beta chain) was sequenced in a study of shared clonotypes between healthy human individuals. Study conclusions and caveats: The generation probabilities recorded for non-shared clonotypes fell below those of clonotypes shared by all four donors. Memory subsets generally showed smaller estimated richness than naive subsets did.

Genomic DNA of each subset was evenly split across several immunoSEQ plates. Repertoires were generated with immunoSEQ multiplex PCR, while TCRdb's copy carries only in-frame clones and drops some. Here the sample spans roughly 1,600,000 clones, just under 99% being singletons. As for this clone: The antigen remains unidentified.

This TCR came from a man aged 25-40 years in good health. The sequenced material came from naive CD4+ T cells sorted from blood. The subset: CD45RA+ positively selected.

CDR3 region: CAWSVRSGEKLFF. CDR3 DNA sequence: TGTGCCTGGAGTGTACGCTCAGGTGAAAAACTGTTTTTT. The V call is TRBV30, the J call TRBJ1-4; D call uncertain. Trimming left V 0 bases short and J 7 bases short, with 9 bases between. CDR1 is GTSNPN, CDR2 SVGIG, per germline (reference sequence). This CDR3 is built from 13 residues.